The 2 T cell receptor beta chains given below trace back to one sample, sequenced in a study of regulatory T cells in long-lasting Graves disease. Stated time point: newly diagnosed GD, antithyroid drugs for less than 3 months. Extracted RNA from PBMCs served as the source of the TCR library. According to the study, TCR beta libraries were built with iRepertoire HTBI primers and CDR3-region Arm-PCR. TCRdb redid the calling of the multiplex PCR reads with MiXCR, one entry per CDR3 protein. In the table there are roughly 420,000 distinct CDR3 sequences, about a sixth of which are singletons. These data were likewise used in another study, on T cells in Graves' hyperthyroidism and ophthalmopathy.

This material consisted of peripheral blood mononuclear cells (PBMCs), taken at new diagnosis, from a patient treated with antithyroid drugs. These receptors came from a woman between 18 and 29 years old with Graves disease.

This clonotype was observed many times. The chain's CDR3 is CASSHTGVAGELFF. CDR3 DNA sequence: TGTGCCAGCAGCCACACAGGGGTGGCCGGGGAGCTGTTTTTT. The chain has TRBV3-1 and TRBJ2-2; 7 bases align to TRBD1. This CDR3 is built from 14 residues. Germline V gene data show CDR1 as LGHDT and CDR2 as YNNKEL (reference sequence). V lost 3 bases and J lost 6; bases outside the gene matches: 4.

This clonotype was seen a handful of times. The chain couples TRBV24-1 to TRBJ2-1; TRBD2 aligns across 13 bases. J lost 8 bases, V lost 4 bases, and 10 bases had no gene match. The CDR3 loop spans 17 amino acids. Germline CDR1 and CDR2: KGHDR and SFDVKD. The CDR3 sequence is CATSEITSGRAFDEQFF. CDR3 coding DNA: TGTGCCACCAGTGAGATCACTAGCGGGAGGGCCTTCGATGAGCAGTTCTTC.